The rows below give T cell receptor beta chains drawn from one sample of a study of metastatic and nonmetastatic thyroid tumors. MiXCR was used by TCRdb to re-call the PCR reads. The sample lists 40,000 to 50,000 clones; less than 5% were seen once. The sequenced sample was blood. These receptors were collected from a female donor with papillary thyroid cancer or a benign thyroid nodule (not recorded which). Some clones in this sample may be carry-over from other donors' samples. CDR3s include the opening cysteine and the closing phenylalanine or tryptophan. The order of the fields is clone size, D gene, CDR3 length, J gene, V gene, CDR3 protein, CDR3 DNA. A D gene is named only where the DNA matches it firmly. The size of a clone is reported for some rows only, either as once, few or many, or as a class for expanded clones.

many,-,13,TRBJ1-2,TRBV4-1,CASSDDSLYGYTF,TGCGCCAGCAGCGACGACAGTCTCTATGGCTACACCTTC
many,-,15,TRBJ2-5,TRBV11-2,CASSFFLGGIETQYF,TGTGCCAGCAGCTTCTTCCTAGGGGGGATAGAGACCCAGTACTTC
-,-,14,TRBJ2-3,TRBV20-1,CSAIEGRPGDTQYF,TGCAGTGCTATAGAGGGACGTCCCGGCGATACGCAGTATTTT
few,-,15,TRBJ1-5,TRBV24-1,CATSDYRTGGQPQHF,TGTGCCACCAGTGATTACCGCACGGGCGGCCAGCCCCAGCATTTT
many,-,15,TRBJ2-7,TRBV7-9,CASSLSGNGNYEQYF,TGTGCCAGCAGCTTATCAGGAAACGGAAACTACGAGCAGTACTTC
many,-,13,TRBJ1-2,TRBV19,CASSNRDHYGYTF,TGTGCCAGTAGTAACAGGGACCACTATGGCTACACCTTC
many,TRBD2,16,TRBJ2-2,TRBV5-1,CASSSPGLVNTGELFF,TGCGCCAGCAGCTCCCCGGGACTAGTAAACACCGGGGAGCTGTTTTTT
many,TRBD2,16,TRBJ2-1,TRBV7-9,CASSLDYGTSDNEQFF,TGTGCCAGCAGCTTAGACTACGGGACTAGCGACAATGAGCAGTTCTTC
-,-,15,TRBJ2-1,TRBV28,CASSSFPRAANEQFF,TGTGCCAGCAGTTCATTCCCAAGGGCCGCTAATGAGCAGTTCTTC
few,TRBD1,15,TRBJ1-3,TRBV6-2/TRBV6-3,CASSSAGTAGRTIYF,TGTGCCAGCAGTTCCGCCGGGACAGCTGGAAGAACCATATATTTT
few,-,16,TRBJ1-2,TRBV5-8,CASSLNPKGFPLGYTF,TGTGCCAGCAGCTTGAACCCCAAGGGCTTTCCCCTGGGCTACACCTTC
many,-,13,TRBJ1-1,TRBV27,CASSLWGDTEAFF,TGTGCCAGCAGTTTATGGGGGGACACTGAAGCTTTCTTT
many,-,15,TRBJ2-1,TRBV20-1,CSARPRGGANNEQFF,TGCAGTGCTAGACCCCGTGGGGGGGCGAACAATGAGCAGTTCTTC
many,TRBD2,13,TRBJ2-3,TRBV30,CAWLAGITDTQYF,TGTGCCTGGTTAGCGGGTATTACAGATACGCAGTATTTT
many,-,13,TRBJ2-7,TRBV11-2,CASSARRGSEQYF,TGTGCCAGCAGCGCGAGACGGGGAAGCGAGCAGTACTTC
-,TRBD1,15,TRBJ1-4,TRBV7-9,CASRSDREDNEKLFF,TGTGCCAGCAGATCCGACAGGGAGGATAATGAAAAACTGTTTTTT
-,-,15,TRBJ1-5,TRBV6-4,CASSTGTTVSDTQHF,TGTGCCAGCAGTACCGGCACCACAGTTTCAGATACGCAGCATTTT
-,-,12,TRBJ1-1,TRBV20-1,CSAPKGNTEAFF,TGCAGTGCTCCCAAGGGGAACACTGAAGCTTTCTTT
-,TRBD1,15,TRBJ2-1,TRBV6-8,CASSLTGERRNEQFF,TGTGCCAGCAGCTTAACAGGGGAGCGGCGCAATGAGCAGTTCTTC
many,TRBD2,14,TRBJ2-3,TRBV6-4,CASSQRGNADTQYF,TGTGCCAGCAGTCAGCGGGGGAACGCAGATACGCAGTATTTT
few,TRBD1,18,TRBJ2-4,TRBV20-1,CSAHRSGTGAIAKNIQYF,TGCAGTGCTCACAGATCCGGGACAGGGGCAATAGCCAAAAACATTCAGTACTTC
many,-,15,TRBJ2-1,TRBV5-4,CASSFGGSSYNEQFF,TGTGCCAGCAGCTTTGGAGGGAGCTCCTACAATGAGCAGTTCTTC
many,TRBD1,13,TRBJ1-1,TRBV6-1,CASIGTGGTEAFF,TGTGCCAGCATCGGGACAGGGGGGACTGAAGCTTTCTTT
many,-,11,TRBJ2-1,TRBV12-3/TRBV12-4,CASSPGDEQFF,TGTGCCAGCAGTCCAGGGGATGAGCAGTTCTTC
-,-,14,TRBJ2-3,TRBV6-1,CASESTGRYDTQYF,TGTGCCAGTGAGTCGACAGGCCGTTACGATACGCAGTATTTT
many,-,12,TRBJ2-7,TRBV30,CAWSDQGYEQYF,TGTGCCTGGAGTGACCAGGGCTACGAGCAGTACTTC
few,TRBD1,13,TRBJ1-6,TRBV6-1,CASAFTGGSPLHF,TGTGCCAGCGCTTTTACAGGGGGATCACCCCTCCACTTT
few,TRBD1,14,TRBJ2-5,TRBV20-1,CSAIPRTGKETQYF,TGCAGTGCCATACCCCGGACAGGGAAGGAGACCCAGTACTTC
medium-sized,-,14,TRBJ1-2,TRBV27,CASSLSTPLYGYTF,TGTGCCAGCAGTTTATCGACCCCTCTATATGGCTACACCTTC
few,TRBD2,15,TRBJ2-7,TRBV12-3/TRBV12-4,CASSTLAGGAYEQYF,TGTGCCAGCAGTACTCTAGCGGGAGGGGCCTACGAGCAGTACTTC
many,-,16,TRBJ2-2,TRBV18,CASSPFRRANTGELFF,TGTGCCAGCTCACCATTTCGAAGAGCGAACACCGGGGAGCTGTTTTTT
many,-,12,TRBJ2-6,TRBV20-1,CRFAAGANVLTF,TGCAGGTTTGCTGCGGGGGCCAACGTCCTGACTTTC
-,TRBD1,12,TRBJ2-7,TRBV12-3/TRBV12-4,CASSAGGYEQYF,TGTGCCAGCAGTGCAGGGGGATACGAGCAGTACTTC
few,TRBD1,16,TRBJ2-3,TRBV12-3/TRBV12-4,CASRAGTGLFTDTQYF,TGTGCCAGCAGAGCCGGGACAGGGTTATTCACAGATACGCAGTATTTT
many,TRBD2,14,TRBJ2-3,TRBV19,CASRPSGSTDTQYF,TGTGCCAGTAGGCCTAGCGGGAGCACAGATACGCAGTATTTT
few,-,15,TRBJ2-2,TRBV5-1,CASSSGLANTGELFF,TGCGCCAGCAGCTCGGGACTGGCGAACACCGGGGAGCTGTTTTTT
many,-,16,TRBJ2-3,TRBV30,CAWSRGLFFSTDTQYF,TGTGCCTGGAGCAGGGGACTGTTTTTCAGCACAGATACGCAGTATTTT
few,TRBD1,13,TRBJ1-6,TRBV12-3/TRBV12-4,CASSRDRGSPLHF,TGTGCCAGCAGTCGGGACAGGGGTTCACCCCTCCACTTT
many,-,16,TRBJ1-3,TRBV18,CASSPRQPSSGNTIYF,TGTGCCAGCTCACCACGACAGCCAAGCTCTGGAAACACCATATATTTT
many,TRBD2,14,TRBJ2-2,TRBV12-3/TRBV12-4,CASSFGRVTGELFF,TGTGCCAGCAGTTTCGGGAGGGTCACCGGGGAGCTGTTTTTT
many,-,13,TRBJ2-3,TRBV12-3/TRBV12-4,CASSFGRADTQYF,TGTGCCAGCAGTTTCGGTAGGGCGGATACGCAGTATTTT
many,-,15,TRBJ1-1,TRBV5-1,CASSFGGTSNTEAFF,TGCGCCAGCAGCTTTGGGGGTACCTCGAACACTGAAGCTTTCTTT
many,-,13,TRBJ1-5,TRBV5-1,CASSLGSNQPQHF,TGCGCCAGCAGCTTGGGTAGCAATCAGCCCCAGCATTTT
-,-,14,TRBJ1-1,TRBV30,CAWSVSGPNTEAFF,TGTGCCTGGAGTGTATCTGGGCCGAACACTGAAGCTTTCTTT
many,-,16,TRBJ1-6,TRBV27,CASSPTAVKGDSPLHF,TGTGCCAGCAGCCCAACGGCCGTAAAAGGAGATTCACCCCTCCACTTT
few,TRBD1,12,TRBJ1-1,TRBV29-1,CSAGQVNTEAFF,TGCAGCGCCGGACAGGTGAACACTGAAGCTTTCTTT
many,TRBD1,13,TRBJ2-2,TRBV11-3,CASSPGTGRELFF,TGTGCCAGCAGCCCCGGGACAGGCAGGGAGCTGTTTTTT
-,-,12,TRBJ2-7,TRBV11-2,CASSLQLGEQYF,TGTGCCAGCAGCTTACAGCTTGGCGAGCAGTATTTC
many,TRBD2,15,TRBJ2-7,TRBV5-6,CASSLGFTGGYEQYF,TGTGCCAGCAGCTTGGGCTTCACGGGAGGCTACGAGCAGTACTTC
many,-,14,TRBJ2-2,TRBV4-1,CASSPPLSTGELFF,TGCGCCAGCAGCCCCCCTCTGAGCACCGGGGAGCTGTTTTTT
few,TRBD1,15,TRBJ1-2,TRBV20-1,CSASEDRRELGGYTF,TGCAGTGCTAGTGAGGACAGGCGGGAGTTAGGTGGCTACACCTTC
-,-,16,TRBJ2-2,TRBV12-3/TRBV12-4,CANSPLTASNTGELFF,TGTGCCAACAGCCCTCTTACAGCCTCGAACACCGGGGAGCTGTTTTTT
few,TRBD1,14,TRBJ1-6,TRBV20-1,CSARTGPTNSPLHF,TGCAGTGCTAGGACAGGGCCCACTAATTCACCCCTCCACTTT
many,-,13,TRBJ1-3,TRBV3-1,CASSQESGNTIYF,TGTGCCAGCAGCCAAGAATCTGGAAACACCATATATTTT
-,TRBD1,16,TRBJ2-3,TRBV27,CASRPGQVNLGGTQYF,TGTGCCAGCAGGCCGGGACAGGTAAACTTGGGCGGTACGCAGTATTTT
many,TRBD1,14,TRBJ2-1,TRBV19,CASSSGGGYNEQFF,TGTGCCAGTAGTTCAGGGGGCGGCTACAATGAGCAGTTCTTC